A single sample is the source of the 27 T cell receptor beta chains below, sequenced in a study of blood T cells in healthy people across ages. Sample-barcoded 5' priming and a J-beta primer mix drove a second PCR of about 6 to 11 cycles. TCRdb processed the 5' RACE reads anew with MiXCR; each CDR3 protein has one entry. The profile shows about 730,000 distinct CDR3 sequences, approximately 43% of them singletons. The sample was blood. Source of these receptors: a woman in her sixties or seventies in good health.

The sample holds a few counts of this clonotype. This rearrangement joins TRBV19 to TRBJ2-1; 8 nucleotides line up with TRBD2. V shed 6 bases and J 1 base; nucleotides not matched to a gene: 5. This CDR3 is 15 amino acids long. Germline CDR1 reads LNHDA; CDR2 reads SQIVND (reference sequence). CDR3 DNA: TGTGCCAGTAGGGTTACTAGCGGATCCTACAATGAGCAGTTCTTC. Translation: CASRVTSGSYNEQFF.

J is TRBJ2-7 and V is TRBV10-3; D is unresolved. Germline CDR1 ENHRY, CDR2 SYGVKD. Trimming pared 7 bases from V and 5 bases from J, leaving 12 bases between. The CDR3 has 12 residues. The CDR3 DNA is TGTGCCATCAATTCGGGCGTGGACGAGCAGTACTTC. The encoded protein is CAINSGVDEQYF.

This rearrangement joins TRBV11-1 to TRBJ2-3, with TRBD2 matching over 11 bases. The CDR3 extends over 16 amino acids. The J segment lost 6 bases and the V segment lost 4 bases, leaving 9 bases of the junction unmatched. Looked up from germline, CDR1 is SGHAT and CDR2 is FQDESV (reference sequence). The CDR3 here is CASSSPLAGVTDTQYF. CDR3 coding DNA: TGTGCCAGCAGCTCCCCACTAGCGGGAGTGACGGATACGCAGTATTTT. The full variable domain, completed using reference TRBV11-1 and TRBJ2-3, is EAEVAQSPRYKITEKSQAVAFWCDPISGHATLYWYRQILGQGPELLVQFQDESVVDDSQLPKDRFSAERLKGVDSTLKIQPAELGDSAMYLCASSSPLAGVTDTQYFGPGTRLTVL.

On this clonotype itself: At one end, the junction sequence differs from germline, possibly due to a read error. V usage is TRBV15 and J usage is TRBJ2-3, with 9 bases fitting TRBD2. The germline CDR1 and CDR2 sequences are LNHNV and YYDKDF (reference sequence). This CDR3 is 16 amino acids long. The CDR3 is CATSGRSSGTTDTQYF. The DNA of the CDR3 is TGCGCCACCAGCGGCCGTTCTAGCGGGACCACAGATACGCAGTATTTT.

This clonotype was detected many times. The chain uses TRBV7-3 and TRBJ2-1; a possible D gene is TRBD2 (6 bases). Looked up from germline, CDR1 is SGHTA and CDR2 is FQGTGA. The germline V and J ends were trimmed by 2 bases and 8 bases, with 13 bases remaining between them. The CDR3 extends over 14 amino acids. The CDR3 region has the DNA TGTGCCAGCAGCTTATCAATGGGAGGCGATGAGCAGTTCTTC. Residues: CASSLSMGGDEQFF.

This clonotype was detected once. A much larger clone differs from this one at a single base, so this may be a read error. The chain couples TRBV20-1 to TRBJ2-1, with D maybe TRBD2 (6 bases). The J call is in doubt because the DNA end fits TRBJ2-7 better. Germline CDR1 is DFQATT and CDR2 is SNEGSKA (reference sequence). The CDR3 is made up of 14 amino acids. The CDR3 loop is CSAKEGPSYNEQYF. CDR3 DNA: TGCAGTGCTAAGGAGGGACCGTCCTACAATGAGCAGTACTTC.

The J gene is TRBJ2-7, the V gene TRBV5-1; possible D gene TRBD2, 5 bases. Trimming stripped 4 bases from V and 0 bases from J, with 14 bases between. This CDR3 has 15 residues. The germline V gene encodes CDR1 SGHRS and CDR2 YFSETQ. CDR3 protein: CASSLLDGSSYEQYF. CDR3 DNA: TGCGCCAGCAGCCTACTAGACGGCAGCTCCTACGAGCAGTACTTC.

This clonotype was seen only a few times. The CDR3 coding sequence is TGTGCCAGCAGCCAGAGGACAGGACAAAATGAAAAACTGTTTTTT. Its translation: CASSQRTGQNEKLFF. This chain links TRBV7-2 with TRBJ1-4; 7 positions agree with TRBD1. Germline lookup yields CDR1 SGHTA and CDR2 FQGNSA. This CDR3 is built from 15 residues. V was pared by 5 bases and J by 5 bases, with 8 bases of the junction left unmatched. The variable domain in full, completed from reference TRBV7-2 and TRBJ1-4, reads GAGVSQSPSNKVTEKGKDVELRCDPISGHTALYWYRQSLGQGLEFLIYFQGNSAPDKSGLPSDRFSAERTGGSVSTLTIQRTQQEDSAVYLCASSQRTGQNEKLFFGSGTQLSVL.

In its sample, this clonotype was seen a few times. In nucleotides, the CDR3 is TGTGCCAGCAGCCAAGCAGGGGGAGGCCAGCCCCAGCATTTT. It translates to CASSQAGGGQPQHF. The chain employs TRBV3-1 and TRBJ1-5; TRBD1 matches 7 bases. Germline V gene data show CDR1 as LGHDT and CDR2 as YNNKEL (reference sequence). The V gene end was trimmed by 1 base and the J gene end by 7 bases; junction bases not matched to a gene: 4. This CDR3 region has 14 residues. The variable domain in full, with the rest retrieved from reference TRBV3-1 and TRBJ1-5, is DTAVSQTPKYLVTQMGNDKSIKCEQNLGHDTMYWYKQDSKKFLKIMFSYNNKELIINETVPNRFSPKSPDKAHLNLHINSLELGDSAVYFCASSQAGGGQPQHFGDGTRLSIL.

This clonotype was recorded at least ten times. The chain combines TRBV6-6 with TRBJ2-7, with 11 nucleotides matching TRBD1. Germline loops: CDR1 MNHNY, CDR2 SVGAGI (reference sequence). J gave up 3 bases and V 4 bases, and 8 bases lay outside the gene matches. The CDR3 sequence is 16 residues long. The CDR3 loop is CASSSTPGQGGYEQYF. CDR3 bases: TGTGCCAGCAGTTCGACTCCGGGACAGGGGGGCTACGAGCAGTACTTC.

This clonotype turned up a few times. The genes are TRBV5-1 and TRBJ2-3; perhaps TRBD1 as D (6 bases). Germline assignment: CDR1 SGHRS and CDR2 YFSETQ. This CDR3 is built from 16 residues. V was trimmed by 0 bases and J by 4 bases, leaving 15 bases between them. CDR3 nucleotide sequence: TGCGCCAGCAGCTTGGCCTCGGTGGGGGCCTCAGATACGCAGTATTTT. Amino acid sequence: CASSLASVGASDTQYF.

In its sample, this clonotype was seen a few times. V gene TRBV5-1 combines with J gene TRBJ2-7; 10 nucleotides match TRBD2. The CDR3 contains 17 residues. CDR1 and CDR2 (germline): SGHRS, YFSETQ. Trimming at V came to 4 bases and at J to 4 bases, leaving 14 bases not matched to a gene. The CDR3 sequence is CASSKGTPGLARYEQYF. In nucleotides, the CDR3 is TGCGCCAGCAGCAAGGGTACCCCGGGACTAGCGCGGTACGAGCAGTACTTC. The entire variable domain, with the rest obtained from reference TRBV5-1 and TRBJ2-7, is as follows: KAGVTQTPRYLIKTRGQQVTLSCSPISGHRSVSWYQQTPGQGLQFLFEYFSETQRNKGNFPGRFSGRQFSNSRSEMNVSTLELGDSALYLCASSKGTPGLARYEQYFGPGTRLTVT.

The chain's CDR3 is CASQLSYSYNEQFF. CDR3 sequence (DNA): TGTGCCAGTCAACTATCCTACTCCTACAATGAGCAGTTCTTC. This sequence joins TRBV6-6 and TRBJ2-1; no definite D call. The germline CDR1 and CDR2 sequences are MNHNY and SVGAGI (reference sequence). This CDR3 contains 14 residues. V lost 9 bases and J lost 0, with 12 bases in between.

A few counts support this clonotype. The DNA for the CDR3 is TGTGCCAGCAGCTTACTCCGTGGCTACACCTTC. Translation: CASSLLRGYTF. The gene calls are TRBV11-3 and TRBJ1-2, with D uncertain. V was trimmed by 2 bases and J by 7 bases, leaving 5 bases between them. Germline assignment: CDR1 SGHNT and CDR2 YENEEA. The CDR3 length is 11 residues.

The genes are TRBV12-5 and TRBJ2-1; 13 nucleotides align to TRBD2. This CDR3 is 16 amino acids long. V dropped 5 bases and J dropped 5; count of bases not matched to a gene: 6. Germline V CDR1 and CDR2: LGHNT, FRNRAP. CDR3: CASGPYGLAGDNEQFF. The DNA for the CDR3 is TGTGCTAGTGGTCCCTATGGACTAGCGGGGGACAATGAGCAGTTCTTC.

This sequence joins TRBV20-1 and TRBJ1-1, with D unresolved. The CDR3 consists of 11 residues. Trimming removed 5 bases from V and 10 bases from J, with 14 bases in between. In germline, CDR1 is DFQATT, CDR2 SNEGSKA (reference sequence). The CDR3 here is CSAEHRVGAFF. For the CDR3, the DNA is TGCAGTGCTGAGCACAGAGTGGGAGCTTTCTTT.

The rearrangement joins TRBV19 to TRBJ2-1; 9 nucleotides line up with TRBD2. The CDR3 has 13 residues. The V gene's germline CDR1 is LNHDA and CDR2 SQIVND (reference sequence). V was clipped by 10 bases and J by 7 bases; unmatched bases: 8. CDR3 sequence reads: CATLGLAENEQFF. The CDR3 DNA is TGTGCCACCCTGGGACTAGCCGAAAATGAGCAGTTCTTC.

On this clonotype itself: This could be a read error, since a much larger clone is one nucleotide away. The gene calls are TRBV28 and TRBJ2-3; 10 bases are a match to TRBD2. The germline CDR1 and CDR2 sequences are MDHEN and SYDVKM. This CDR3 has 17 amino acids. Trimming removed 5 bases from V and 10 bases from J; junction bases left unmatched: 18. The CDR3 spells CASSPREGLAGAVPQYF. The CDR3 bases are TGTGCCAGCAGTCCCCGAGAAGGGCTAGCGGGAGCGGTTCCGCAGTATTTT.

J is TRBJ2-7 and V is TRBV13; D gene uncertain. This CDR3 has 13 residues. V lost 5 bases, J lost 6 bases, and 14 bases lay in between. CDR1 is PRHDT and CDR2 is FYEKMQ in the germline V gene (reference sequence). Written as DNA, the CDR3 is TGTGCCAGCAGCGCTAGGATCCGCCGCGAGCAGTACTTC. Translated: CASSARIRREQYF.

This chain uses TRBV20-1 with TRBJ1-2; D uncertain. This CDR3 spans 13 amino acids. Between the trimmed V and J ends, which lost 5 bases and 4 bases, there was a span of 14 bases. CDR1 DFQATT and CDR2 SNEGSKA come from the germline V gene (reference sequence). Written as DNA, the CDR3 is TGCAGTGCTGCTACAGCCAGGACCTATGGCTACACCTTC. Residues: CSAATARTYGYTF.

This clonotype appeared a few times. J is TRBJ2-1 and V is TRBV12-3 or TRBV12-4; TRBD2 aligns across 7 bases. The CDR3 sequence is 14 residues long. Germline trimming cut 3 bases from V and 6 bases from J; bases unmatched to any gene: 5. Here the CDR3 DNA reads TGTGCCAGCAGTTTGCGGGAGCCTGGCAATGAGCAGTTCTTC. This sequence encodes CASSLREPGNEQFF.

The V and J genes are TRBV6-2 or TRBV6-3 and TRBJ1-1; TRBD1 is a possible D gene (5 bases). The V end was cut by 6 bases, the J end by 0 bases, with 14 bases between. The CDR3 runs 15 residues. Germline V gene data show CDR1 as MNHEY and CDR2 as SVGEGT. In DNA form, the CDR3 reads TGTGCCAGCAGCCTCCGGGGCAGGGTGAACACTGAAGCTTTCTTT. Translating gives CASSLRGRVNTEAFF.

A remark on this clonotype: At one end the junction does not follow the germline gene, possibly because of a read error. This chain connects TRBV7-8 to TRBJ2-5; TRBD2 might be the D (5 bases). CDR3 length: 15 amino acids. The V gene's germline CDR1 is SGHVS and CDR2 FQNEAQ. CDR3 amino acids: CASSSLVLVEETQYF. In DNA, the CDR3 is TGTGCCAGCAGCTCCTTGGTACTAGTTGAAGAGACTCAGTACTTC.

This rearrangement joins TRBV12-3 or TRBV12-4 to TRBJ2-1, with 9 bases matching TRBD1. This CDR3 spans 13 amino acids. J was trimmed by 8 bases and V by 8 bases; bases with no gene match: 7. The CDR3 is CASGDRELDEQFF. The CDR3, as DNA: TGTGCCAGCGGGGACAGGGAGCTGGATGAGCAGTTCTTC.

This clonotype was found many times. J is TRBJ2-3 and V is TRBV4-2; D may be TRBD1 (7 bases). Germline assignment: CDR1 LGHNA and CDR2 YNFKEQ. This CDR3 has 15 amino acids. Trimming left V 4 bases short and J 6 bases short, with 17 bases between. CDR3 protein: CASSPDRQGGDTQYF. For the CDR3, the DNA is TGTGCCAGCAGCCCAGACCGACAGGGAGGCGATACGCAGTATTTT.

The chain carries TRBV6-1 and TRBJ2-5; possible D gene TRBD2, 5 bases. There are 15 residues in the CDR3. V lost 5 bases and J lost 0, with 13 bases in between. Per germline, CDR1 MNHNS and CDR2 SASEGT. DNA for the CDR3: TGTGCCAGCAGTAGCTCCCCGGGGAACCAAGAGACCCAGTACTTC. Translating it yields CASSSSPGNQETQYF.

The chain joins TRBV12-3 or TRBV12-4 to TRBJ2-1; 11 bases map to TRBD2. V dropped 8 bases and J dropped 8; count of bases not matched to a gene: 8. This CDR3 has 14 residues. CDR3 nucleotide sequence: TGTGCCAGCCTGCCTAGCGGGGGGTGGTATGAGCAGTTCTTC. Translating gives CASLPSGGWYEQFF.